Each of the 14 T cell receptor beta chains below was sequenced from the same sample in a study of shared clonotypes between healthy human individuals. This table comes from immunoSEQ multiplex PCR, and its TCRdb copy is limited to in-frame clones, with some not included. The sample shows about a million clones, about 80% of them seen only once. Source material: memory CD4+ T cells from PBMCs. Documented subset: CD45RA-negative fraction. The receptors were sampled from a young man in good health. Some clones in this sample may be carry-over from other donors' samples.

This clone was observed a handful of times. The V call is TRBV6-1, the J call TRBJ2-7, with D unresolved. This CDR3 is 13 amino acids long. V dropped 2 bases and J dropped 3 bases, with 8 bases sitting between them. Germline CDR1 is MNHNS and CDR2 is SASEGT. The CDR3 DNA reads TGTGCCAGCAGTGAACAAGACTTCTACGAGCAGTACTTC. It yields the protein CASSEQDFYEQYF.

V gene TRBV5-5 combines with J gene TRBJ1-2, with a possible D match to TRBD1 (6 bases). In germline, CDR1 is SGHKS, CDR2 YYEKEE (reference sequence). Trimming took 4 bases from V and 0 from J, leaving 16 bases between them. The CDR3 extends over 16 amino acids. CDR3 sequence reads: CASSLQTGLANYGYTF. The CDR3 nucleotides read TGTGCCAGCAGCCTACAAACAGGGCTGGCTAACTATGGCTACACCTTC. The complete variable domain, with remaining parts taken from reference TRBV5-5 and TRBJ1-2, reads DAGVTQSPTHLIKTRGQQVTLRCSPISGHKSVSWYQQVLGQGPQFIFQYYEKEERGRGNFPDRFSARQFPNYSSELNVNALLLGDSALYLCASSLQTGLANYGYTFGSGTRLTVV.

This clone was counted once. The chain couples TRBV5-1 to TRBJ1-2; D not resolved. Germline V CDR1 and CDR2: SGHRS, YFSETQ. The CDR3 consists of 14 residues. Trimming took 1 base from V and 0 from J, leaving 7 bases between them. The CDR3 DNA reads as TGCGCCAGCAGCTTGTTGGCCACTAACTATGGCTACACCTTC. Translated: CASSLLATNYGYTF.

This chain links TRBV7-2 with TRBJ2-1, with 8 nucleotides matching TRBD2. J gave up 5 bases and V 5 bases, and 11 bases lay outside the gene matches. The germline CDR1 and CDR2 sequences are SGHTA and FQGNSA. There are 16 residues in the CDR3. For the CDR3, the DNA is TGTGCCAGCAGCCTCTACCCTGGACTAGCAGACAATGAGCAGTTCTTC. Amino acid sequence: CASSLYPGLADNEQFF.

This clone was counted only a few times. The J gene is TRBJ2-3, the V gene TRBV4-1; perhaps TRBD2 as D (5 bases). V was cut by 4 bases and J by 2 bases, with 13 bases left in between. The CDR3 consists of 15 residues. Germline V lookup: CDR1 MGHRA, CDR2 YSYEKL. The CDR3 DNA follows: TGCGCCAGCAGCCCTCGCGGACTTTACACAGATACGCAGTATTTT. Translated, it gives CASSPRGLYTDTQYF.

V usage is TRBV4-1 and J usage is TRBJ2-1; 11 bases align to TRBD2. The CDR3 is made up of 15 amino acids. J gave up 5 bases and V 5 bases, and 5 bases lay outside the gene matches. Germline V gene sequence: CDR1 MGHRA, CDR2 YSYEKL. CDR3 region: CASSAGTSGNNEQFF. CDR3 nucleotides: TGCGCCAGCAGCGCCGGGACTAGCGGAAACAATGAGCAGTTCTTC.

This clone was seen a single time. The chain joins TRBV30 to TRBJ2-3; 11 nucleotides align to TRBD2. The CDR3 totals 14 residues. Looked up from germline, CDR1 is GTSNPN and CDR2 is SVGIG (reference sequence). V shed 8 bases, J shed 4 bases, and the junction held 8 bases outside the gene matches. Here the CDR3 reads CARQTSGTSDTQYF. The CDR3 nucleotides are TGTGCCCGACAGACTAGCGGGACGTCAGATACGCAGTATTTT.

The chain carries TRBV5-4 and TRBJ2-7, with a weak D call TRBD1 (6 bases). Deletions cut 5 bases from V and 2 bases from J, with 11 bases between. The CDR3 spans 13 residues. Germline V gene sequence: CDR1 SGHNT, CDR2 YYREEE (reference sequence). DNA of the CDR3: TGTGCCAGCAGACGGGACAACACCTACGAGCAGTACTTC. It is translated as CASRRDNTYEQYF.

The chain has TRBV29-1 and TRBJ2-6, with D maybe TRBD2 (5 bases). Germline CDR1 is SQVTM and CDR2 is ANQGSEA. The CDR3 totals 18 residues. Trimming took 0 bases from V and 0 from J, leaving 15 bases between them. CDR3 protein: CSVEDGGGGRSGANVLTF. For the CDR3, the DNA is TGCAGCGTTGAAGACGGAGGAGGCGGGCGCTCTGGGGCCAACGTCCTGACTTTC.

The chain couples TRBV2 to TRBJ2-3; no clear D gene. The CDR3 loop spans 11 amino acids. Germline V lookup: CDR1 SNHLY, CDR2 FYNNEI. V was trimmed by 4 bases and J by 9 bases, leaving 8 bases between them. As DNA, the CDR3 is TGTGCCAGCAGTGGGGCCCGAACGCAGTATTTT. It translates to CASSGARTQYF.

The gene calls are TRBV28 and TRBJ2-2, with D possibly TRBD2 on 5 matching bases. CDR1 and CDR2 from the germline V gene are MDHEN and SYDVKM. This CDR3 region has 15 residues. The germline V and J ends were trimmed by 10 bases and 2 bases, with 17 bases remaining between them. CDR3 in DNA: TGTGCCACCCCTCTCAGGACGGGAAACACCGGGGAGCTGTTTTTT. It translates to CATPLRTGNTGELFF.

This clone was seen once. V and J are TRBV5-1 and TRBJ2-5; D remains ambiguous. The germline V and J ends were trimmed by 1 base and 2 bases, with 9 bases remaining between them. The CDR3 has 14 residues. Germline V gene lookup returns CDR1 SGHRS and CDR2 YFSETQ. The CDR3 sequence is CASSLTLFQETQYF. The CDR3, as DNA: TGCGCCAGCAGCTTGACTCTCTTTCAAGAGACCCAGTACTTC.

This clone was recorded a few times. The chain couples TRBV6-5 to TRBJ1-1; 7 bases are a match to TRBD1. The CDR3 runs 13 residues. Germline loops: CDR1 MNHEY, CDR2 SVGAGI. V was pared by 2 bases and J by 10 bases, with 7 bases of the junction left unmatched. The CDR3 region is CASSYPQTGRAFF. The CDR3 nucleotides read TGTGCCAGCAGTTACCCACAGACAGGGAGAGCTTTCTTT.

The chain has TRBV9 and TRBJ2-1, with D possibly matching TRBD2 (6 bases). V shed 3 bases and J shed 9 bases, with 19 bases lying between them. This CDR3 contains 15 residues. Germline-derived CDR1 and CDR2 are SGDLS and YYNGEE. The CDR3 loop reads CASSETGTHRVEQFF. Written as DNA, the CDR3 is TGTGCCAGCAGCGAGACCGGGACTCATAGGGTTGAGCAGTTCTTC.